The source of this TCR beta chain is a study of regulatory T cells in long-lasting Graves disease. Documented time point: newly diagnosed GD, antithyroid drugs for less than 3 months. Construction of the TCR library relied on RNA isolated from PBMCs. Patients hailed from an endocrinology department in Xi'an, China. CDR3 regions were amplified by Arm-PCR using iRepertoire HTBI primers to build TCR beta libraries. MiXCR, applied by TCRdb to the multiplex PCR reads, yields one record per CDR3 protein. The data show more than 400,000 distinct CDR3 sequences, with 15% to 20% seen just once and 9.5% to 15% held by the top ten. V lost 3 bases to trimming and J lost 3 bases; unmatched junction nucleotides: 4. The CDR3 loop spans 15 amino acids. In this sample, this clonotype turned up many times. These records were also assigned to another study, of T cells in Graves' hyperthyroidism and ophthalmopathy. Turning to that study: Median prediction lead before ophthalmopathy onset was 6.5 months with the model.

The sequenced sample was peripheral blood mononuclear cells (PBMCs), obtained at new diagnosis, from a patient treated with antithyroid drugs. The TCR was taken from a middle-aged man with Graves disease. This chain joins TRBV12-3 or TRBV12-4 and TRBJ2-5; 10 bases align to TRBD2. Written as DNA, the CDR3 is TGTGCCAGCAGTTTTAGAGGACTAGCGGAAGAGACCCAGTACTTC. This encodes CASSFRGLAEETQYF.